These 24 T cell receptor beta chains came from one sample sequenced in a study of blood T cells in healthy people across ages. Together with a sample-barcoded 5' primer, a J-beta primer mix was included in a second PCR lasting about 7 to 11 cycles. TCRdb called the 5' RACE reads again in MiXCR, with one record for every CDR3 protein. Found here are some 1.5 million distinct CDR3 sequences, 28% of them singletons; the top ten hold less than 9.5%. Source material: blood. The receptors were gathered from a woman aged 30 to 39 in good health.

This clonotype was recorded at least ten times. This chain joins TRBV15 and TRBJ2-7; D call uncertain. The CDR3 is 13 residues long. Deletions cut 2 bases from V and 3 bases from J, with 8 bases between. Germline V gene sequence: CDR1 LNHNV, CDR2 YYDKDF (reference sequence). This chain's CDR3 is CATSRPLYYEQYF. CDR3 bases: TGTGCCACCAGCAGACCACTATACTACGAGCAGTACTTC.

This sequence joins TRBV7-9 and TRBJ2-5, with 8 bases aligning to TRBD1. The germline V gene encodes CDR1 SEHNR and CDR2 FQNEAQ (reference sequence). The J segment lost 2 bases and the V segment lost 5 bases, leaving 7 bases of the junction unmatched. The CDR3 runs 15 residues. CDR3 amino acids: CASSRTDREQETQYF. CDR3 nucleotides: TGTGCCAGCAGCCGAACGGACAGGGAGCAAGAGACCCAGTACTTC.

J is TRBJ2-5 and V is TRBV7-6, with no clear D. The length of the CDR3 is 13 residues. Trimming shortened V by 5 bases and J by 1 base, and 8 bases separated the two germline ends. Germline CDR1 is SGHVS and CDR2 is FNYEAQ. The CDR3 nucleotides read TGTGCCAGCAGCCCTTGGCCCCAAGAGACCCAGTACTTC. Amino acids: CASSPWPQETQYF.

V and J are TRBV20-1 and TRBJ1-6, with a weak D call TRBD1 (6 bases). This CDR3 contains 13 residues. The germline gives CDR1 DFQATT, CDR2 SNEGSKA (reference sequence). The CDR3 DNA is TGCAGCGGTTTAAGGGGGGTCGGTTCACCCCTCCACTTT. It translates to CSGLRGVGSPLHF.

This clonotype occurred many times. The V call is TRBV18, the J call TRBJ2-7; D is perhaps TRBD2 (5 bases). Germline V gives CDR1 KGHSH, CDR2 LQKENI. The CDR3 spans 14 residues. V was pared by 8 bases and J by 1 base, with 15 bases between. The CDR3 DNA sequence: TGTGCCAGCAGTCCCTCCCGGGGTTCCTACGAGCAGTACTTC. Amino acids: CASSPSRGSYEQYF.

Of note for this clonotype: Since a much larger clone is just one base distant, this may be a read error. This chain uses TRBV4-1 with TRBJ2-1; maybe TRBD2 (5 bases). With the DNA end fitting TRBJ2-7 better, the J assignment may be wrong. Germline CDR1 and CDR2: MGHRA and YSYEKL. The CDR3 totals 16 residues. CDR3 residues: CASSQDRGSAYNEQYF. DNA for the CDR3: TGCGCCAGCAGCCAAGATCGGGGTAGTGCCTACAATGAGCAGTACTTC.

This clonotype occurred a few times. V and J are TRBV20-1 and TRBJ2-3; 7 bases are shared with TRBD2. The CDR3 extends over 12 amino acids. The V and J ends lost 6 bases and 4 bases, in that order; junction bases with no gene match: 4. In germline, CDR1 is DFQATT, CDR2 SNEGSKA (reference sequence). This chain's CDR3 is CSALRGADTQYF. In nucleotides, the CDR3 is TGCAGTGCGCTACGGGGGGCAGATACGCAGTATTTT.

The V and J genes are TRBV10-3 and TRBJ1-3, with D perhaps TRBD1 (6 bases). This CDR3 contains 13 residues. The V end was cut by 8 bases, the J end by 8 bases, with 16 bases between. Germline V gene sequence: CDR1 ENHRY, CDR2 SYGVKD. The CDR3 is CAILGGSSDTIYF. In DNA, the CDR3 is TGTGCCATCTTAGGGGGTAGTAGTGACACCATATATTTT.

This clonotype has more than one count but fewer than ten. The rearrangement joins TRBV11-2 to TRBJ2-3, with D possibly being TRBD1 (6 bases). The CDR3 contains 16 residues. The V gene's germline CDR1 is SGHAT and CDR2 FQNNGV. Trimming removed 5 bases from V and 2 bases from J, with 17 bases in between. The CDR3 sequence is CASSLRDTTITDTQYF. CDR3 nucleotides: TGTGCCAGCAGCCTTCGGGACACCACCATCACAGATACGCAGTATTTT.

This clonotype has more than one count but fewer than ten. This sequence joins TRBV2 and TRBJ2-7, with 8 bases that match TRBD1. CDR3 length: 14 residues. The V and J ends lost 7 bases and 6 bases, in that order; junction bases with no gene match: 11. The germline gives CDR1 SNHLY, CDR2 FYNNEI. CDR3 sequence (DNA): TGTGCCAGCAAGATGACAGGGGCGTATTCCGAGCAGTACTTC. Protein: CASKMTGAYSEQYF.

This clonotype was counted many times. The V call is TRBV6-5, the J call TRBJ1-3; D is unresolved. The V end lost 11 bases, the J end lost 0 bases, and 17 bases lay between the germline ends. This CDR3 contains 15 residues. CDR1 is MNHEY, CDR2 SVGAGI, per germline. CDR3 sequence reads: CAPSPGASSGNTIYF. The DNA of the CDR3 is TGTGCCCCAAGCCCGGGTGCCAGCTCTGGAAACACCATATATTTT.

The chain carries TRBV27 and TRBJ2-7; D is possibly TRBD2 (5 bases). CDR3 size: 14 residues. V was trimmed by 5 bases and J by 3 bases, leaving 14 bases between them. Germline CDR1 is MNHEY and CDR2 is SMNVEV (reference sequence). CDR3 in amino acids: CASSARTLHYEQYF. The CDR3 nucleotides are TGTGCCAGCAGTGCCAGGACTCTTCACTACGAGCAGTACTTC.

There are a few counts of this clonotype. The V and J genes are TRBV27 and TRBJ1-1; possibly TRBD1 for D (5 bases). Trimming cost V 7 bases and J 5 bases, with 14 bases left between them. The CDR3 contains 13 residues. CDR1 and CDR2 from the germline V gene are MNHEY and SMNVEV (reference sequence). As DNA, the CDR3 is TGTGCCAGCACCATGGGCTGGGGGACTGAAGCTTTCTTT. Its translation: CASTMGWGTEAFF.

The chain is built from TRBV20-1 and TRBJ2-1; D not resolved. Germline V CDR1 and CDR2: DFQATT, SNEGSKA (reference sequence). The ends were cut back, 6 bases at V and 6 bases at J, with 21 bases in the middle. The CDR3 sequence is 15 residues long. CDR3 sequence reads: CSALYRPTDINEQFF. In nucleotides, the CDR3 is TGCAGTGCCCTGTACCGTCCTACCGACATCAATGAGCAGTTCTTC.

V gene TRBV5-1 combines with J gene TRBJ2-1; D call uncertain. The CDR3 runs to 18 residues. Trimming took 0 bases from V and 3 from J, leaving 19 bases between them. The germline gives CDR1 SGHRS, CDR2 YFSETQ. The CDR3 reads CASSLVPIAPQRYNEQFF. CDR3 DNA: TGCGCCAGCAGCTTGGTTCCCATTGCCCCCCAACGCTACAATGAGCAGTTCTTC.

In its sample, this clonotype was seen a few times. The rearrangement uses TRBV12-3 or TRBV12-4 and TRBJ1-1; a weak D match, TRBD1 (5 bases). The V gene lost 4 bases and the J gene lost 2 bases, with 11 bases spanning the gap. The length of the CDR3 is 14 residues. DNA of the CDR3: TGTGCCAGCAGTTGGGAGGGACGTAACACTGAAGCTTTCTTT. It codes for CASSWEGRNTEAFF.

For this clonotype: The junction differs from germline at one of its ends, possibly a read error. This chain connects TRBV7-2 to TRBJ2-3, with D unresolved. Germline-derived CDR1 and CDR2 are SGHTA and FQGNSA. This CDR3 is built from 14 residues. CDR3 sequence reads: CACSLSRSTDTQYF. The CDR3 nucleotides are TGTGCCTGCAGCTTATCTCGGAGCACAGATACGCAGTATTTT.

A few counts support this clonotype. The genes are TRBV5-1 and TRBJ2-7; possible D gene TRBD1, 6 bases. Germline loops: CDR1 SGHRS, CDR2 YFSETQ. Trimming left V 4 bases short and J 1 base short, with 15 bases between. This CDR3 contains 15 residues. CDR3 in amino acids: CASSRAGELSYEQYF. The DNA of the CDR3 is TGCGCCAGCAGCAGGGCAGGGGAGCTGTCCTACGAGCAGTACTTC.

The sample holds a few counts of this clonotype. The chain links TRBV7-9 to TRBJ2-5; the match to TRBD2 covers 7 bases. This CDR3 comprises 16 residues. With V trimmed by 1 base and J by 5 bases, 10 bases remained unmatched. Germline CDR1 reads SEHNR; CDR2 reads FQNEAQ (reference sequence). The CDR3 DNA follows: TGTGCCAGCAGCTTAGTTTTTGCGGGAGATGGGGAGACCCAGTACTTC. Translation gives CASSLVFAGDGETQYF.

Only a few counts were recorded for this clonotype. The gene calls are TRBV3-1 and TRBJ2-1; 8 bases match TRBD2. The CDR3 loop spans 16 amino acids. Trimming took 0 bases from V and 2 from J; bases not matched to a gene: 3. Germline V gives CDR1 LGHDT, CDR2 YNNKEL (reference sequence). The CDR3 DNA is TGTGCCAGCAGCCAAGATATGGGACTAGCCTACAATGAGCAGTTCTTC. Translated: CASSQDMGLAYNEQFF.

Only one count was recorded for this clonotype. Since a much larger clone is just one base distant, this may be a read error. This chain joins TRBV20-1 and TRBJ2-5; 7 bases align to TRBD2. CDR1 is DFQATT, CDR2 SNEGSKA, per germline (reference sequence). V dropped 3 bases and J dropped 5; count of bases not matched to a gene: 6. The length of the CDR3 is 13 residues. Here the CDR3 reads CSASGLVAETQYF. In DNA form, the CDR3 reads TGCAGTGCTAGCGGACTAGTTGCGGAGACCCAGTACTTC.

This clonotype was observed a few times. The chain has TRBV7-6 and TRBJ1-2; D possibly corresponds to TRBD1 (5 bases). V was pared by 5 bases and J by 7 bases, with 14 bases between. The germline V gene encodes CDR1 SGHVS and CDR2 FNYEAQ. The CDR3 loop spans 13 amino acids. CDR3 region: CASSPGPHLGYTF. CDR3 nucleotides: TGTGCCAGCAGCCCGGGACCGCATCTTGGCTACACCTTC.

This clonotype was detected ten times or more. CDR3 sequence (DNA): TGCGCCAGCAGCTCGGGACAGGAGCAGTTCTTC. Amino acids: CASSSGQEQFF. The V and J genes are TRBV5-1 and TRBJ2-1, with TRBD1 matching over 7 bases. CDR1 and CDR2 (germline): SGHRS, YFSETQ. The CDR3 has 11 residues. Trimming took 3 bases from V and 10 from J; bases not matched to a gene: 1.

Regarding this clonotype: This may be a read error: a much more frequent sequence differs by one nucleotide. The CDR3 here is CASSFAESPYNEQYF. CDR3 nucleotides: TGTGCCAGCAGCTTCGCGGAATCCCCCTACAATGAGCAGTACTTC. J is TRBJ2-7 and V is TRBV11-3; D unresolved. Germline V CDR1 and CDR2: SGHNT, YENEEA. V dropped 3 bases and J dropped 7 bases, with 19 bases sitting between them. This CDR3 comprises 15 residues.